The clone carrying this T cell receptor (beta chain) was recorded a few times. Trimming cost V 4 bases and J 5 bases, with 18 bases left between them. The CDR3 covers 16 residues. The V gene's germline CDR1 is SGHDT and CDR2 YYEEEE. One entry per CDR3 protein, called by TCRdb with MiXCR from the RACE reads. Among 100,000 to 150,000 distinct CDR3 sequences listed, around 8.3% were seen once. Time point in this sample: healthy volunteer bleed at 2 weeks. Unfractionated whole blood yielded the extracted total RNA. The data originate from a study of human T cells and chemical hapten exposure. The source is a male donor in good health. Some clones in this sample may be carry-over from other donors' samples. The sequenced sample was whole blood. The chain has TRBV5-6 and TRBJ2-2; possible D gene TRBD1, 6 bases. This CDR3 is CASSPAGAPGTGELFF. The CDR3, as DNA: TGTGCCAGCAGCCCCGCAGGGGCCCCGGGGACCGGGGAGCTGTTTTTT.